The clone carrying this T cell receptor beta chain was seen more than once but under ten times. Its target is unknown. A read error may account for a junction end that differs from germline. The data derive from a study of response to subunit inactivated influenza vaccine. This CDR3 contains 17 residues. Germline CDR1 and CDR2: MGHRA and YSYEKL. General study findings and limits: The study's authors posited that every seasonal influenza vaccination enlists few new T cells.

MiXCR, run by TCRdb on the RT-PCR reads, gives a single entry per CDR3 protein. The repertoire includes fewer than 750,000 distinct CDR3 sequences, 11% to 15% of them detected once, and approximately 10% sits in the top ten. The sequence derives from a man aged 50 to 59 who received an inactivated influenza vaccine. The sample consisted of PBMCs from blood, taken 11 to 12 days after vaccination. The V gene is TRBV4-1, the J gene TRBJ2-1; TRBD2 agrees at 9 bases. The CDR3 nucleotides read TGCGCCAGCAGCCAAGTAACGGGCGGGGGGGCCTATAATGAGCAGTTCTTC. As protein: CASSQVTGGGAYNEQFF.